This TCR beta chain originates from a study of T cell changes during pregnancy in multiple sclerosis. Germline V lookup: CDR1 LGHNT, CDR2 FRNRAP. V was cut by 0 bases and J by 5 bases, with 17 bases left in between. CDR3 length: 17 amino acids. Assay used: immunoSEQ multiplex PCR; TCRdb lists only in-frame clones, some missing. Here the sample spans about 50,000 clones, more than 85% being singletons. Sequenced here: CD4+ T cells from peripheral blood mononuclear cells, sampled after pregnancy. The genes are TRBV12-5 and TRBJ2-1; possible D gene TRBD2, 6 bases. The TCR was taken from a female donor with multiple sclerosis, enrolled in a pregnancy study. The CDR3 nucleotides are TGTGCTAGTGGTTTGGTAAGGGGACTGGCCCTACACAATGAGCAGTTCTTC. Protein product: CASGLVRGLALHNEQFF.